A single sample gave rise to the 20 T cell receptor beta chains below, sequenced in a study of PD-L1 blockade in urothelial cancer. Sequencing used immunoSEQ multiplex PCR; TCRdb keeps in-frame clones, though not all of them. The sample holds about 72,000 clones, around 80% seen once. The sequencing used PBMCs, collected around atezolizumab (anti-PD-L1) treatment. The receptors come from a man aged 65 to 85 with urothelial cancer.

The chain uses TRBV19 and TRBJ2-7; tentative D call: TRBD2 (6 bases). V was clipped by 1 base and J by 3 bases, with 13 bases between them. This CDR3 spans 15 amino acids. Germline CDR1 is LNHDA and CDR2 is SQIVND (reference sequence). The CDR3 spells CASSIAAGSVYEQYF. In DNA form, the CDR3 reads TGTGCCAGTAGTATAGCTGCGGGATCGGTCTACGAGCAGTACTTC.

This clone was seen only a few times. The chain combines TRBV9 with TRBJ2-3, with D unclear. This CDR3 is 13 amino acids long. V lost 1 base and J lost 6, with 9 bases in between. Germline V gene data show CDR1 as SGDLS and CDR2 as YYNGEE. DNA of the CDR3: TGTGCCAGCAGCGTAATCACACAGGATACGCAGTATTTT. The encoded protein is CASSVITQDTQYF.

This clone was counted only a few times. The chain carries TRBV6-5 and TRBJ1-4; no clear D. Trimming stripped 4 bases from V and 11 bases from J, with 14 bases between. The CDR3 sequence is 13 residues long. Germline CDR1 MNHEY, CDR2 SVGAGI. The CDR3 DNA follows: TGTGCCAGCAGTTTTCTGAGGAGAAGGAAACTGTTTTTT. It specifies CASSFLRRRKLFF.

The chain combines TRBV28 with TRBJ2-5, with 9 bases lining up with TRBD2. The CDR3 loop spans 15 amino acids. Germline-derived CDR1 and CDR2 are MDHEN and SYDVKM. With 2 bases clipped from V and 5 bases from J, the junction kept 6 bases outside the gene matches. The CDR3 reads CASSLGGRARETQYF. The CDR3, as DNA: TGTGCCAGCAGTTTAGGCGGGAGGGCTCGGGAGACCCAGTACTTC.

This chain uses TRBV6-5 with TRBJ2-1, with D tentatively TRBD2 (5 bases). CDR1 MNHEY and CDR2 SVGAGI come from the germline V gene. Deletions cut 2 bases from V and 2 bases from J, with 13 bases between. The CDR3 consists of 16 residues. The CDR3 here is CASSYRLAGPYNEQFF. The CDR3 coding sequence is TGTGCCAGCAGTTACAGGCTAGCCGGGCCCTACAATGAGCAGTTCTTC.

CDR3 in DNA: TGTGCCAGCCATCTCTTCTTGAGCGGCACCGGGGAGCTGTTTTTT. Translation: CASHLFLSGTGELFF. The rearrangement links TRBV5-4 to TRBJ2-2; tentative D call: TRBD2 (5 bases). V lost 7 bases to trimming and J lost 4 bases, with 17 bases between them. The CDR3 is 15 residues long. Germline V lookup: CDR1 SGHNT, CDR2 YYREEE (reference sequence).

The chain has TRBV7-2 and TRBJ2-6; TRBD1 is a possible D gene (5 bases). The CDR3 totals 14 residues. Per germline, CDR1 SGHTA and CDR2 FQGNSA. V was clipped by 5 bases and J by 4 bases, with 9 bases between them. Here the CDR3 DNA reads TGTGCCAGCAGCCAGAGACAGGGGGCCAACGTCCTGACTTTC. Amino acids: CASSQRQGANVLTF.

The chain combines TRBV28 with TRBJ2-1; 13 nucleotides align to TRBD2. Germline assignment: CDR1 MDHEN and CDR2 SYDVKM. The CDR3 runs 16 residues. The junction had 6 bases not matched to a gene; V was cut back by 2 bases and J by 8 bases. CDR3 in DNA: TGTGCCAGCAGTTTAGTGGGGACTAGCGGGAAGGATGAGCAGTTCTTC. As protein: CASSLVGTSGKDEQFF.

The rearrangement joins TRBV27 to TRBJ1-1; D may be TRBD1 (6 bases). The CDR3 is 15 amino acids. CDR1 MNHEY and CDR2 SMNVEV come from the germline V gene (reference sequence). Trimming took off 5 bases at V and 1 base at J, with 14 bases between the two ends. The CDR3 DNA reads as TGTGCCAGCAGTGTCAACAGGGTAGGGAACACTGAAGCTTTCTTT. This codes for CASSVNRVGNTEAFF.

The chain combines TRBV6-5 with TRBJ2-3; D gene ambiguous. The CDR3 consists of 14 residues. The germline CDR1 and CDR2 sequences are MNHEY and SVGAGI. The V end lost 7 bases, the J end lost 6 bases, and 17 bases lay between the germline ends. This CDR3 reads CASKARSFVDTQYF. DNA for the CDR3: TGTGCCAGCAAGGCGCGGAGCTTCGTGGATACGCAGTATTTT.

The J gene is TRBJ2-7, the V gene TRBV2; 10 bases line up with TRBD2. CDR3 length: 13 residues. Germline loops: CDR1 SNHLY, CDR2 FYNNEI. With V trimmed by 6 bases and J by 6 bases, 5 bases remained unmatched. CDR3 sequence: CASRASGSGEQYF. CDR3 DNA sequence: TGTGCCAGCAGGGCTAGCGGGAGTGGCGAGCAGTACTTC.

The V gene is TRBV2, the J gene TRBJ2-3; 10 bases are shared with TRBD1. The CDR3 contains 14 residues. V lost 3 bases, J lost 5 bases, and 2 bases stayed unmatched. Germline CDR1 reads SNHLY; CDR2 reads FYNNEI. CDR3 bases: TGTGCCAGCAGTGACGGGACAGGGGTAGATACGCAGTATTTT. Translated, it gives CASSDGTGVDTQYF.

This clone was seen a few times. The J gene is TRBJ1-1, the V gene TRBV28; 10 nucleotides agree with TRBD1. This CDR3 region has 14 residues. V lost 6 bases to trimming and J lost 4 bases; unmatched junction nucleotides: 5. The germline V gene has CDR1 MDHEN and CDR2 SYDVKM. CDR3 amino acids: CASRSGTGATEAFF. The DNA for the CDR3 is TGTGCCAGCAGATCCGGGACAGGGGCCACTGAAGCTTTCTTT.

The chain has TRBV11-2 and TRBJ2-1; D unresolved. The CDR3 has 15 amino acids. The germline V and J ends were trimmed by 5 bases and 0 bases, with 11 bases remaining between them. In germline, CDR1 is SGHAT, CDR2 FQNNGV. The CDR3 spells CASSARLSSYNEQFF. CDR3 sequence (DNA): TGTGCCAGCAGCGCAAGATTGAGCTCCTACAATGAGCAGTTCTTC.

The chain recombines TRBV30 with TRBJ1-1; no definite D call. The CDR3 sequence is 11 residues long. CDR1 GTSNPN and CDR2 SVGIG come from the germline V gene (reference sequence). The V gene lost 0 bases and the J gene lost 10 bases, with 9 bases spanning the gap. CDR3 loop: CAWSVPGRAFF. In DNA form, the CDR3 reads TGTGCCTGGAGTGTACCTGGGCGAGCTTTCTTT.

This clone was observed once. This chain uses TRBV6-1 with TRBJ2-3, with 10 bases matching TRBD2. V was pared by 8 bases and J by 2 bases, with 7 bases of the junction left unmatched. Germline-derived CDR1 and CDR2 are MNHNS and SASEGT. This CDR3 is 15 amino acids long. CDR3 loop: CASGPSGRATDTQYF. CDR3 DNA: TGTGCCAGCGGGCCTAGCGGGAGAGCCACAGATACGCAGTATTTT.

V gene TRBV11-2 combines with J gene TRBJ2-7; 10 bases line up with TRBD2. J was trimmed by 4 bases and V by 2 bases; bases with no gene match: 5. Germline V CDR1 and CDR2: SGHAT, FQNNGV. This CDR3 has 15 amino acids. CDR3 protein: CASSLMTSGRYEQYF. The CDR3 bases are TGTGCCAGCAGCTTAATGACTAGCGGGCGATACGAGCAGTACTTC.

V and J are TRBV6-6 and TRBJ2-7, with TRBD2 matching over 7 bases. The CDR3 covers 14 residues. Unmatched junction bases numbered 8, after V lost 4 bases and J lost 5 bases. Per germline, CDR1 MNHNY and CDR2 SVGAGI (reference sequence). The CDR3 DNA reads as TGTGCCAGCAGTTGGGGCGGGAGAAACGACGAGCAGTACTTC. As protein: CASSWGGRNDEQYF.

The chain is built from TRBV5-6 and TRBJ2-3; the D gene is possibly TRBD1 (6 bases). Trimming left V 3 bases short and J 3 bases short, with 11 bases between. Germline V gene lookup returns CDR1 SGHDT and CDR2 YYEEEE. CDR3 size: 14 residues. CDR3 sequence reads: CASSSLRGTDTQYF. The CDR3 DNA follows: TGTGCCAGCAGCTCCCTCAGGGGTACAGATACGCAGTATTTT.

This clone appeared a single time. The V call is TRBV25-1, the J call TRBJ2-1, with 9 positions matching TRBD2. Germline V lookup: CDR1 MGHDK, CDR2 SYGVNS. This CDR3 is built from 16 residues. V shed 2 bases, J shed 4 bases, and the junction held 6 bases outside the gene matches. As DNA, the CDR3 is TGTGCCAGCAGTGAAACGACTAGCGGACGGTACAATGAGCAGTTCTTC. Translated, it gives CASSETTSGRYNEQFF.